Each of the 24 T cell receptor beta chains below was sequenced from the same sample in a study of blood T cell repertoires in COVID-19. Sequenced by immunoSEQ multiplex PCR; TCRdb stores in-frame clones only, minus some. This sample has 27,000 or so clones, with around 88% found just once. The sequenced sample was peripheral blood. The receptors were gathered from a human donor in a cohort sampled during active COVID-19.

This clone was recorded once. Other DNA sequences in the same sample also yield this CDR3. V and J are TRBV19 and TRBJ2-1, with TRBD2 identical over 8 bases. J gave up 4 bases and V 6 bases, and 11 bases lay outside the gene matches. Germline values: CDR1 LNHDA, CDR2 SQIVND (reference sequence). The CDR3 runs to 16 residues. The CDR3 DNA sequence: TGTGCCAGTAGCCCACGAGACGGGGGGGGGTACAATGAGCAGTTCTTC. Translated: CASSPRDGGGYNEQFF. Variable domain in full (rest from reference TRBV19 and TRBJ2-1): DGGITQSPKYLFRKEGQNVTLSCEQNLNHDAMYWYRQDPGQGLRLIYYSQIVNDFQKGDIAEGYSVSREKKESFPLTVTSAQKNPTAFYLCASSPRDGGGYNEQFFGPGTRLTVL.

V and J are TRBV2 and TRBJ2-3; perhaps TRBD1 as D (6 bases). Trimming took 7 bases from V and 0 from J, leaving 14 bases between them. The CDR3 covers 15 residues. CDR1 is SNHLY and CDR2 is FYNNEI in the germline V gene. The CDR3 bases are TGTGCCAGCACCCTAGACAGGCCTAGCACAGATACGCAGTATTTT. Amino acids: CASTLDRPSTDTQYF.

This chain joins TRBV7-3 and TRBJ2-2, with D tentatively TRBD2 (6 bases). Trimming pared 5 bases from V and 0 bases from J, leaving 13 bases between. The CDR3 sequence is 16 residues long. Germline V gives CDR1 SGHTA, CDR2 FQGTGA. For the CDR3, the DNA is TGTGCCAGCAGCCCACGGACTACTCCGAACACCGGGGAGCTGTTTTTT. This gives the protein CASSPRTTPNTGELFF.

The chain employs TRBV12-3 or TRBV12-4 and TRBJ1-1, with D maybe TRBD1 (5 bases). Trimming shortened V by 5 bases and J by 3 bases, and 7 bases separated the two germline ends. The CDR3 is 12 residues long. CDR3: CASSRQHTEAFF. CDR3 nucleotides: TGTGCCAGCAGTCGACAGCACACTGAAGCTTTCTTT.

V and J are TRBV5-1 and TRBJ1-3, with D hard to call. The CDR3 consists of 15 residues. The V end lost 3 bases, the J end lost 4 bases, and 14 bases lay between the germline ends. Germline assignment: CDR1 SGHRS and CDR2 YFSETQ. CDR3 sequence: CASSSGLTEGNTIYF. CDR3 nucleotide sequence: TGCGCCAGCAGCTCCGGACTCACCGAGGGAAACACCATATATTTT.

The rearrangement uses TRBV10-3 and TRBJ2-7, with D possibly being TRBD1 (5 bases). Germline CDR1 ENHRY, CDR2 SYGVKD. Trimming left V 10 bases short and J 0 bases short, with 10 bases between. This CDR3 comprises 12 residues. CDR3 bases: TGTGCCACCAGGACAAACTCCTACGAGCAGTACTTC. Its protein product is CATRTNSYEQYF.

The chain has TRBV9 and TRBJ2-3; D is unresolved. The CDR3 contains 11 residues. CDR1 is SGDLS and CDR2 is YYNGEE in the germline V gene. The V gene lost 4 bases and the J gene lost 8 bases, with 8 bases spanning the gap. The CDR3 DNA follows: TGTGCCAGCAGCTCACCGGGTACGCAGTATTTT. This gives the protein CASSSPGTQYF.

This chain links TRBV2 with TRBJ2-2; TRBD2 aligns across 8 bases. The germline V gene encodes CDR1 SNHLY and CDR2 FYNNEI. V shed 9 bases, J shed 4 bases, and the junction held 1 base outside the gene matches. This CDR3 is built from 12 residues. For the CDR3, the DNA is TGTGCCAGACGGGGGGGCACCGGGGAGCTGTTTTTT. It translates to CARRGGTGELFF.

This chain uses TRBV30 with TRBJ1-6; weak D call: TRBD1 (5 bases). Germline V gene data show CDR1 as GTSNPN and CDR2 as SVGIG (reference sequence). CDR3 length equals 13 residues. V was shortened by 4 bases and J by 10 bases, with 14 bases between the two germline ends. Here the CDR3 DNA reads TGTGCCTGGAACTTTAGGGGAGGATCACCCCTCCACTTT. Amino acids: CAWNFRGGSPLHF.

Only a few counts were recorded for this clone. The CDR3 spells CASSQGGTEAFF. The CDR3 bases are TGTGCCAGTAGTCAGGGGGGTACTGAAGCTTTCTTT. The V and J genes are TRBV19 and TRBJ1-1, with 7 bases identical to TRBD1. The CDR3 length is 12 residues. The junction had 2 bases not matched to a gene; V was cut back by 5 bases and J by 5 bases. Per the germline V gene, CDR1 is LNHDA and CDR2 is SQIVND (reference sequence).

The rearrangement links TRBV6-5 to TRBJ2-5, with D possibly being TRBD1 (5 bases). The CDR3 runs 12 residues. Germline CDR1 MNHEY, CDR2 SVGAGI. V lost 6 bases and J 7 bases, leaving 12 bases between the germline ends. The CDR3 region has the DNA TGTGCCAGCAGCAAGGGGCGCGGGACCCAGTACTTC. Amino acids: CASSKGRGTQYF.

This chain links TRBV7-9 with TRBJ2-1; 7 nucleotides match TRBD1. The CDR3 sequence is 15 residues long. Germline CDR1 SEHNR, CDR2 FQNEAQ (reference sequence). V was pared by 3 bases and J by 4 bases, with 6 bases of the junction left unmatched. The CDR3 region has the DNA TGTGCCAGCAGCTTTACAACAGGGGTATACAATGAGCAGTTCTTC. Amino acid sequence: CASSFTTGVYNEQFF.

Note on this clone: The sample carries other DNA sequences with the same CDR3. The V gene is TRBV6-5, the J gene TRBJ2-1; 8 bases line up with TRBD1. This CDR3 region has 14 residues. The germline V gene encodes CDR1 MNHEY and CDR2 SVGAGI. V was clipped by 4 bases and J by 5 bases; unmatched bases: 4. This chain's CDR3 is CASSSTDRDNEQFF. The CDR3, as DNA: TGTGCCAGCAGTTCCACGGACAGGGACAATGAGCAGTTCTTC.

This clone appeared a single time. The chain is built from TRBV12-3 or TRBV12-4 and TRBJ2-5; D gene unclear. The ends were cut back, 3 bases at V and 5 bases at J, with 7 bases in the middle. The CDR3 runs 12 residues. CDR3 DNA sequence: TGTGCCAGCAGTTTTAAAGCGGAGACCCAGTACTTC. Encoded protein: CASSFKAETQYF.

CDR3 DNA sequence: TGTGCCTGGAGCCCGGGGATGGCCCTGGCCAAAAACATTCAGTACTTC. Protein product: CAWSPGMALAKNIQYF. J is TRBJ2-4 and V is TRBV30; possibly TRBD2 for D (5 bases). CDR1 is GTSNPN and CDR2 is SVGIG in the germline V gene (reference sequence). Deletions cut 3 bases from V and 1 base from J, with 16 bases between. CDR3 length: 16 amino acids. Variable domain in full (rest from reference TRBV30 and TRBJ2-4): SQTIHQWPATLVQPVGSPLSLECTVEGTSNPNLYWYRQAAGRGLQLLFYSVGIGQISSEVPQNLSASRPQDRQFILSSKKLLLSDSGFYLCAWSPGMALAKNIQYFGAGTRLSVL.

V is TRBV3-1 (or the pseudogene TRBV3-2) and J is TRBJ2-2, with 9 bases aligning to TRBD1. The length of the CDR3 is 15 residues. Germline CDR1 LGHDT, CDR2 YNNKEL (reference sequence). V shed 4 bases, J shed 5 bases, and the junction held 5 bases outside the gene matches. The CDR3 region is CASSLPGQGTGELFF. CDR3 DNA sequence: TGTGCCAGCAGCCTACCGGGACAGGGAACCGGGGAGCTGTTTTTT.

This clone appeared a single time. The rearrangement joins TRBV24-1 to TRBJ2-1; 14 bases align to TRBD2. V lost 4 bases, J lost 7 bases, and 8 bases stayed unmatched. Per the germline V gene, CDR1 is KGHDR and CDR2 is SFDVKD. This CDR3 has 17 residues. Here the CDR3 reads CATSDGGLAGAWNEQFF. As DNA, the CDR3 is TGTGCCACCAGTGACGGGGGACTAGCGGGGGCGTGGAATGAGCAGTTCTTC.

CDR3 amino acids: CASSVGLGTGETQYF. As DNA, the CDR3 is TGTGCCAGCAGCGTGGGACTAGGCACTGGGGAGACCCAGTACTTC. The J gene is TRBJ2-5, the V gene TRBV7-9, with 8 bases matching TRBD2. After removal of 5 bases from V and 5 bases from J, the junction contained 10 bases not matched to a gene. The germline V gene encodes CDR1 SEHNR and CDR2 FQNEAQ (reference sequence). This CDR3 is 15 amino acids long.

The rearrangement links TRBV6-5 to TRBJ1-3; D is unclear. Germline V CDR1 and CDR2: MNHEY, SVGAGI. With 5 bases removed from V and 2 bases from J, the gap between germline ends came to 10 bases. There are 14 residues in the CDR3. The CDR3 DNA is TGTGCCAGCAGTAGGACTTCCACTGGAAACACCATATATTTT. Amino acids: CASSRTSTGNTIYF.

The chain couples TRBV3-1 (or the pseudogene TRBV3-2) to TRBJ2-1; 10 bases are a match to TRBD2. V shed 6 bases and J 4 bases; nucleotides not matched to a gene: 9. The CDR3 runs 16 residues. Germline V CDR1 and CDR2: LGHDT, YNNKEL (reference sequence). CDR3 in DNA: TGTGCCAGCAGTCGGTCGAGCGGGGGGGGGTACAATGAGCAGTTCTTC. It specifies CASSRSSGGGYNEQFF.

The rearrangement links TRBV6-2 or TRBV6-3 to TRBJ2-7; 7 nucleotides match TRBD1. The CDR3 length is 12 residues. Trimming cost V 10 bases and J 3 bases; bases outside gene matches: 6. Per the germline V gene, CDR1 is MNHEY and CDR2 is SVGEGT. CDR3 nucleotides: TGTGCCATCAGCCGACAGGGCTACGAGCAGTACTTC. The encoded protein is CAISRQGYEQYF.

This CDR3 reads CAWSVNSGAQETQYF. The CDR3, as DNA: TGTGCCTGGAGTGTTAATAGCGGGGCCCAAGAGACCCAGTACTTC. The rearrangement joins TRBV30 to TRBJ2-5; 8 nucleotides match TRBD2. With V trimmed by 0 bases and J by 1 base, 4 bases remained unmatched. The CDR3 contains 15 residues. Germline CDR1 is GTSNPN and CDR2 is SVGIG (reference sequence).

The V gene is TRBV5-6, the J gene TRBJ1-2, with unresolved D. The length of the CDR3 is 14 residues. The ends were cut back, 0 bases at V and 3 bases at J, with 9 bases in the middle. The germline V gene has CDR1 SGHDT and CDR2 YYEEEE. The CDR3 DNA is TGTGCCAGCAGCTTGGCCCCCGGAGACTATGGCTACACCTTC. Translating gives CASSLAPGDYGYTF. Drawing the rest from reference TRBV5-6 and TRBJ1-2, the complete variable domain is DAGVTQSPTHLIKTRGQQVTLRCSPKSGHDTVSWYQQALGQGPQFIFQYYEEEERQRGNFPDRFSGHQFPNYSSELNVNALLLGDSALYLCASSLAPGDYGYTFGSGTRLTVV.

The rearrangement uses TRBV10-3 and TRBJ1-3; 8 bases match TRBD1. Germline V lookup: CDR1 ENHRY, CDR2 SYGVKD. V was clipped by 6 bases and J by 4 bases; unmatched bases: 8. CDR3 length: 15 amino acids. The CDR3 bases are TGTGCCATCAGGTTGACAGGGGACATGGGAAACACCATATATTTT. It is translated as CAIRLTGDMGNTIYF.